Listed below are T cell receptor beta chains from one sample, sequenced in a study of cytomegalovirus exposure and HLA in healthy donors. The data were produced by immunoSEQ multiplex PCR, yet TCRdb's version contains in-frame clones alone and is incomplete. Of approximately 120,000 clones listed, roughly 15% are singletons. The sequencing sample was made of PBMCs. All receptors derive from a female donor in good health and CMV-seropositive. Each CDR3 is given with its conserved first and last residue. Fields, in order: V gene, clone size, J gene, D gene, CDR3 DNA, CDR3 protein. A D gene is named only where the DNA matches it firmly. Size tells how often a clone was seen (once, few, many) or the class of an expanded clone, and some rows leave it out.

V gene: TRBV7-3; clone size: .; J gene: TRBJ1-1; D gene: .; CDR3 DNA: TGTGCCAGCAGCTTAGGCAGGGGAGCCACTGAAGCTTTCTTT; CDR3 protein: CASSLGRGATEAFF
V gene: TRBV9; clone size: .; J gene: TRBJ2-3; D gene: .; CDR3 DNA: TGTGCCAGCAGCCATGTCGACAGTCGATACACAGATACGCAGTATTTT; CDR3 protein: CASSHVDSRYTDTQYF
V gene: TRBV28; clone size: few; J gene: TRBJ2-1; D gene: TRBD2; CDR3 DNA: TGTGCCAGCAGCCCGACTAGCGGGAACTCCTACAATGAGCAGTTCTTC; CDR3 protein: CASSPTSGNSYNEQFF
V gene: TRBV9; clone size: .; J gene: TRBJ2-1; D gene: TRBD2; CDR3 DNA: TGTGCCAGCAGCGTAGTCCCACGGACTAGCGGGGGTGTCAATGAGCAGTTCTTC; CDR3 protein: CASSVVPRTSGGVNEQFF
V gene: TRBV5-1; clone size: .; J gene: TRBJ1-3; D gene: .; CDR3 DNA: TGCGCCAGCAGCTTGGGACAGTCGGCGGACACCATATATTTT; CDR3 protein: CASSLGQSADTIYF
V gene: TRBV13; clone size: .; J gene: TRBJ2-7; D gene: TRBD1; CDR3 DNA: TGTGCCAGCAGCATCACAGGGGCCCTAGGTTACGAGCAGTACTTC; CDR3 protein: CASSITGALGYEQYF
V gene: TRBV6-6; clone size: few; J gene: TRBJ1-1; D gene: TRBD1; CDR3 DNA: TGTGCCAGCAGTTACGTGGGACAGGGGTTCACTGAAGCTTTCTTT; CDR3 protein: CASSYVGQGFTEAFF
V gene: TRBV30; clone size: .; J gene: TRBJ2-3; D gene: .; CDR3 DNA: TGTGCCTGGAGTGTAGGCAGGGATACACAGTATTTT; CDR3 protein: CAWSVGRDTQYF
V gene: TRBV11-2; clone size: few; J gene: TRBJ2-1; D gene: .; CDR3 DNA: TGTGCCAGCAGCTCGAGGATCCATGAGCAGTTCTTC; CDR3 protein: CASSSRIHEQFF
V gene: TRBV30; clone size: few; J gene: TRBJ2-7; D gene: .; CDR3 DNA: TGTGCCTGGAGCCGAGGGCAGGTCTACGAGCAGTACTTC; CDR3 protein: CAWSRGQVYEQYF
V gene: TRBV27; clone size: .; J gene: TRBJ1-2; D gene: .; CDR3 DNA: TGTGCCAGCAGTTGGGCGGGCGCGGTAGATGGCTACACCTTC; CDR3 protein: CASSWAGAVDGYTF
V gene: TRBV30; clone size: .; J gene: TRBJ1-1; D gene: .; CDR3 DNA: TGTGCCTGGAGTGTACGGTGGGAAGCTTTCTTT; CDR3 protein: CAWSVRWEAFF
V gene: TRBV18; clone size: .; J gene: TRBJ2-1; D gene: .; CDR3 DNA: TGTGCCAGCTCTTCCGTAGGGCAGGGTCGGTTCTTC; CDR3 protein: CASSSVGQGRFF
V gene: TRBV9; clone size: .; J gene: TRBJ1-1; D gene: .; CDR3 DNA: TGTGCCAGCAGCCCCTGGGACACGAACACTGAAGCTTTCTTT; CDR3 protein: CASSPWDTNTEAFF
V gene: TRBV7-8; clone size: .; J gene: TRBJ1-1; D gene: TRBD1; CDR3 DNA: TGTGCCAGCAGCGAGTACAGGGGGTTGAACACTGAAGCTTTCTTT; CDR3 protein: CASSEYRGLNTEAFF
V gene: TRBV19; clone size: few; J gene: TRBJ2-3; D gene: TRBD1; CDR3 DNA: TGTGCCAGTAGTATAGTCGGGTGGGACAGGACGACAGATACGCAGTATTTT; CDR3 protein: CASSIVGWDRTTDTQYF
V gene: TRBV27; clone size: .; J gene: TRBJ1-5; D gene: TRBD1; CDR3 DNA: TGTGCCAGCAGTTTATGGTGGGGACAGGCCAATTATAGCAATCAGCCCCAGCATTTT; CDR3 protein: CASSLWWGQANYSNQPQHF
V gene: TRBV5-1; clone size: .; J gene: TRBJ2-7; D gene: TRBD2; CDR3 DNA: TGCGCCAGCAGCTTGGTCAGCGGGGTAAACGAGCAGTACTTC; CDR3 protein: CASSLVSGVNEQYF
V gene: TRBV7-2; clone size: few; J gene: TRBJ1-4; D gene: .; CDR3 DNA: TGTGCCAGCAGCTCAGGGGTACAGACCGCGCTGTTTTTT; CDR3 protein: CASSSGVQTALFF
V gene: TRBV5-1; clone size: .; J gene: TRBJ2-1; D gene: TRBD2; CDR3 DNA: TGCGCCAGCAGCCGGACTAGCGGGGGGCAACAGTTTATCGAGCAGTTCTTC; CDR3 protein: CASSRTSGGQQFIEQFF
V gene: TRBV5-5; clone size: .; J gene: TRBJ1-1; D gene: TRBD1; CDR3 DNA: TGTTCCTTTACCCGGGGACCGTCCTTACAGGGGACTGAAGCTTTCTTT; CDR3 protein: CSFTRGPSLQGTEAFF
V gene: TRBV27; clone size: few; J gene: TRBJ1-4; D gene: TRBD1; CDR3 DNA: TGTGCCAGCAGTTTATTGGGGACAGCAACTAATGAAAAACTGTTTTTT; CDR3 protein: CASSLLGTATNEKLFF
V gene: TRBV9; clone size: .; J gene: TRBJ1-3; D gene: TRBD1; CDR3 DNA: TGTGCCAGCAGCGTAGAGGCCAGGGGGACTGGTGGAAACACCATATATTTT; CDR3 protein: CASSVEARGTGGNTIYF
V gene: TRBV7-2; clone size: .; J gene: TRBJ1-2; D gene: .; CDR3 DNA: TGTGCCAGCAGCTTAGTTCAGGCTCTCCTCTATGGCTACACCTTC; CDR3 protein: CASSLVQALLYGYTF
V gene: TRBV5-1; clone size: few; J gene: TRBJ2-3; D gene: .; CDR3 DNA: TGCGCCAGCAGACTCGGGGACTCCACAGATACGCAGTATTTT; CDR3 protein: CASRLGDSTDTQYF
V gene: TRBV30; clone size: few; J gene: TRBJ1-2; D gene: .; CDR3 DNA: TGTGCCTGGAGTGTACAGGGCAGCTCGGGCTACACCTTC; CDR3 protein: CAWSVQGSSGYTF
V gene: TRBV6-5; clone size: .; J gene: TRBJ1-1; D gene: .; CDR3 DNA: TGTGCCAGCAGTTATGACAGGAAGGTCACTGAAGCTTTCTTT; CDR3 protein: CASSYDRKVTEAFF
V gene: TRBV5-6; clone size: few; J gene: TRBJ2-2; D gene: TRBD1; CDR3 DNA: TGTGCCAGCAGCTTTTACAGGGGTACGGACACCGGGGAGCTGTTTTTT; CDR3 protein: CASSFYRGTDTGELFF
V gene: TRBV7-9; clone size: .; J gene: TRBJ1-1; D gene: .; CDR3 DNA: TGTGCCAGCACAAACCAGGGGATGGGCACTGAAGCTTTCTTT; CDR3 protein: CASTNQGMGTEAFF
V gene: TRBV25-1; clone size: few; J gene: TRBJ1-1; D gene: .; CDR3 DNA: TGTGCCAGTCTAGCCGGGTCGATCGATTACACTGAAGCTTTCTTT; CDR3 protein: CASLAGSIDYTEAFF
V gene: TRBV4-1; clone size: .; J gene: TRBJ1-3; D gene: TRBD1; CDR3 DNA: TGCGCCAGCACCAGGGACAGGTCTGAGAGAAACACCATATATTTT; CDR3 protein: CASTRDRSERNTIYF
V gene: TRBV28; clone size: .; J gene: TRBJ2-5; D gene: .; CDR3 DNA: TGTGCCAGCAGTTTATGGAGGGAAGAGACCCAGTACTTC; CDR3 protein: CASSLWREETQYF
V gene: TRBV5-6; clone size: .; J gene: TRBJ2-1; D gene: .; CDR3 DNA: TGTGCCAGCAAATTCGTGCAGGGTACCTACAATGAGCAGTTCTTC; CDR3 protein: CASKFVQGTYNEQFF
V gene: TRBV5-1; clone size: .; J gene: TRBJ2-5; D gene: TRBD2; CDR3 DNA: TGCGCCAGCAGCTTGGCACTAGCGGGGACAGAGACCCAGTACTTC; CDR3 protein: CASSLALAGTETQYF
V gene: TRBV5-1; clone size: .; J gene: TRBJ1-6; D gene: TRBD1; CDR3 DNA: TGCGCCAGCAGCTTGGGACAGGGGTTCAATTCACCCCTCCACTTT; CDR3 protein: CASSLGQGFNSPLHF
V gene: TRBV4-3; clone size: few; J gene: TRBJ1-1; D gene: .; CDR3 DNA: TGCGCCAGCAGTGGACACCCGAACACTGAAGCTTTCTTT; CDR3 protein: CASSGHPNTEAFF
V gene: TRBV4-2; clone size: .; J gene: TRBJ2-1; D gene: TRBD2; CDR3 DNA: TGTGCCAGCAGCCAAGAGGGAGCTAGCGGGAGTGATGAGCAGTTCTTC; CDR3 protein: CASSQEGASGSDEQFF
V gene: TRBV9; clone size: .; J gene: TRBJ2-7; D gene: TRBD1; CDR3 DNA: TGTGCCAGCAGCGCCCGACAGGGGAGCTACGAGCAGTACTTC; CDR3 protein: CASSARQGSYEQYF
V gene: TRBV2; clone size: .; J gene: TRBJ2-7; D gene: .; CDR3 DNA: TGTGCCAGCAGTGAATGGACCCAGGGCTACGAGCAGTACTTC; CDR3 protein: CASSEWTQGYEQYF
V gene: TRBV11-2; clone size: few; J gene: TRBJ2-1; D gene: TRBD2; CDR3 DNA: TGTGCCAGCAGCTTAGGGGACGCAGCGGGAAACTCCTACAATGAGCAGTTCTTC; CDR3 protein: CASSLGDAAGNSYNEQFF